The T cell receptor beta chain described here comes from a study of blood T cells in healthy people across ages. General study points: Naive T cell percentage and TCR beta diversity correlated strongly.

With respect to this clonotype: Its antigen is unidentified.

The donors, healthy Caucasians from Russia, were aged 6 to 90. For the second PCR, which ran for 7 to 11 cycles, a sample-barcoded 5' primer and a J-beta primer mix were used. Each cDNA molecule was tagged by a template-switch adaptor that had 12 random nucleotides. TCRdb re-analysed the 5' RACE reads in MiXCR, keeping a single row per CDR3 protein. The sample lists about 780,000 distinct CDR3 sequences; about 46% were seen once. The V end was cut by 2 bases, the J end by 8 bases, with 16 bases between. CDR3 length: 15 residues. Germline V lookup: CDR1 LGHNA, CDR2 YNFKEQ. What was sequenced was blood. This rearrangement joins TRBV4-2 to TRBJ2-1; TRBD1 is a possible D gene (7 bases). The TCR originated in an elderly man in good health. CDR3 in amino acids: CASSQNRGTVYEQFF. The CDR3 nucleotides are TGTGCCAGCAGCCAAAACCGCGGGACAGTCTATGAGCAGTTCTTC.